This TCR beta chain stems from a study of T cells in women clearing cervical HPV infection. Produced via immunoSEQ multiplex PCR; TCRdb's table is partial and in-frame only. This listing includes approximately 35,000 clones. Each participant carried one incident cervical HPV16 infection only. Cervical HPV DNA detected by MY09/MY11 PCR, typed by dot-blot. Points on this clone: The target antigen is unknown. The sequence runs out 3 residues before the end of the CDR3; the remainder is reconstructed from the germline J gene.

The CDR3 contains 13 residues. The V end lost 3 bases, the J end lost 4 bases, and 9 bases lay between the germline ends. Germline values: CDR1 SGHTA, CDR2 FQGNSA. Findings of the study overall: Cases carried less TRBV6-7 than controls: roughly 0.12% versus 0.17%.

The sequenced material came from blood buffy coat. This TCR was sampled from a woman aged 18-70 years with a cervical HPV16 infection that either progressed to CIN3+ or cleared (not recorded which). J is TRBJ2-5 and V is TRBV7-2; weak D call: TRBD2 (5 bases). CDR3 bases read: TGTGCCAGCAGCTTTCGGGGAGCAGAGACC. Protein: CASSFRGAET. The complete CDR3 sequence is CASSFRGAETQYF. The full variable domain, in which reference TRBV7-2 and TRBJ2-5 provide the parts outside the CDR3, is GAGVSQSPSNKVTEKGKDVELRCDPISGHTALYWYRQSLGQGLEFLIYFQGNSAPDKSGLPSDRFSAERTGGSVSTLTIQRTQQEDSAVYLCASSFRGAETQYFGPGTRLLVL.